There are many counts of the clone carrying this T cell receptor beta chain. The antigen is unknown. This entry is derived from a study of metastatic and nonmetastatic thyroid tumors. Under the authors' procedure: The distant-metastasis classifier for papillary thyroid cancer was built from CDR3 differences across clinicopathological groups. Using MiXCR, TCRdb re-called clones from the PCR reads. The V and J calls reflect TCRdb's pipeline rather than the authors' work. In the table there are almost 70,000 clones, 11% to 15% of which are singletons. Study results and limitations: Benign nodules were reported to have significantly lower TCR beta diversity than malignant thyroid tumors, in blood and tumor.

Ahead of thyroid surgery, no patient had received treatment of any kind. Trimming left V 8 bases short and J 6 bases short, with 15 bases between. There are 13 residues in the CDR3. The V and J genes are TRBV12-3 or TRBV12-4 and TRBJ2-3; D may be TRBD2 (6 bases). The clonotype originates from a male donor with papillary thyroid cancer or a benign thyroid nodule (not recorded which). Some clones in this sample may be carry-over from other donors' samples. The sequencing input was blood. In DNA, the CDR3 is TGTGCCAGCCGGGAGCGGGTCCGGGATACGCAGTATTTT. Translation: CASRERVRDTQYF.